What follows are 9 T cell receptor beta chains derived from one specimen sequenced in a study of blood T cell repertoires in COVID-19. This table comes from immunoSEQ multiplex PCR, and its TCRdb copy is limited to in-frame clones, with some not included. The table has under 150,000 clones, 87% seen once. Specimen: peripheral blood. All receptors derive from a man in his forties or fifties with active COVID-19.

The count of this clone is one. The rearrangement joins TRBV15 to TRBJ2-3; D gene uncertain. V lost 5 bases to trimming and J lost 3 bases, with 6 bases between them. Per germline, CDR1 LNHNV and CDR2 YYDKDF (reference sequence). CDR3 length equals 12 residues. The CDR3 loop reads CATSPRTDTQYF. The CDR3 nucleotides read TGTGCCACCAGCCCGAGAACAGATACGCAGTATTTT.

The chain combines TRBV5-5 with TRBJ1-2, with D possibly matching TRBD1 (6 bases). CDR3 length: 13 amino acids. Between the trimmed V and J ends, which lost 4 bases and 1 base, there was a span of 8 bases. Germline values: CDR1 SGHKS, CDR2 YYEKEE (reference sequence). CDR3 coding DNA: TGTGCCAGCAGCCCACAGGGTAACTATGGCTACACCTTC. Its protein is CASSPQGNYGYTF. Full variable domain (rest looked up from reference TRBV5-5 and TRBJ1-2): DAGVTQSPTHLIKTRGQQVTLRCSPISGHKSVSWYQQVLGQGPQFIFQYYEKEERGRGNFPDRFSARQFPNYSSELNVNALLLGDSALYLCASSPQGNYGYTFGSGTRLTVV.

This chain joins TRBV5-1 and TRBJ2-2; TRBD2 aligns across 10 bases. The CDR3 covers 14 residues. J lost 7 bases, V lost 3 bases, and 3 bases had no gene match. In germline, CDR1 is SGHRS, CDR2 YFSETQ. CDR3 DNA: TGCGCCAGCAGCTACACTAGCGGGGACGGGGAGCTGTTTTTT. Translation gives CASSYTSGDGELFF.

This chain uses TRBV19 with TRBJ1-2; D is uncertain. V lost 3 bases and J lost 8, with 13 bases in between. Germline V CDR1 and CDR2: LNHDA, SQIVND (reference sequence). CDR3 length: 13 amino acids. The CDR3 spells CASSISTSLGYTF. As DNA, the CDR3 is TGTGCCAGTAGTATCTCGACATCTCTCGGCTACACCTTC.

The chain is built from TRBV9 and TRBJ1-5; a weak D match, TRBD1 (6 bases). V was trimmed by 2 bases and J by 3 bases, leaving 12 bases between them. Germline V gene sequence: CDR1 SGDLS, CDR2 YYNGEE. CDR3 size: 15 residues. The CDR3 loop reads CASSVSGALNQPQHF. CDR3 nucleotide sequence: TGTGCCAGCAGCGTCTCAGGGGCCCTCAATCAGCCCCAGCATTTT.

The V gene is TRBV20-1, the J gene TRBJ2-5, with a possible D match to TRBD2 (6 bases). V lost 3 bases to trimming and J lost 4 bases, with 6 bases between them. Germline V CDR1 and CDR2: DFQATT, SNEGSKA (reference sequence). The CDR3 extends over 11 amino acids. CDR3 nucleotides: TGCAGTGCTAGGGGGGGAGAGACCCAGTACTTC. This codes for CSARGGETQYF.

V usage is TRBV6-5 and J usage is TRBJ1-3; 8 positions agree with TRBD1. With V trimmed by 5 bases and J by 4 bases, 4 bases remained unmatched. The CDR3 spans 14 residues. Per germline, CDR1 MNHEY and CDR2 SVGAGI. In nucleotides, the CDR3 is TGTGCCAGCAGTCGGACAGGGACAGGAAACACCATATATTTT. Its translation: CASSRTGTGNTIYF.

In this sample, this clone turned up once. This chain uses TRBV10-3 with TRBJ2-7; D gene ambiguous. V lost 3 bases and J 2 bases, leaving 5 bases between the germline ends. The CDR3 runs 12 residues. Germline V lookup: CDR1 ENHRY, CDR2 SYGVKD. CDR3 sequence (DNA): TGTGCCATCAGTGACACAGCCTACGAGCAGTACTTC. As protein: CAISDTAYEQYF.

CDR3 DNA: TGTGCCAGCTCACCCGGTCGTCAGGGGGCCACTGAAGCTTTCTTT. Amino acid sequence: CASSPGRQGATEAFF. The rearrangement links TRBV18 to TRBJ1-1, with 8 positions matching TRBD1. The germline CDR1 and CDR2 sequences are KGHSH and LQKENI. Trimming cost V 3 bases and J 4 bases; bases outside gene matches: 7. The length of the CDR3 is 15 residues.